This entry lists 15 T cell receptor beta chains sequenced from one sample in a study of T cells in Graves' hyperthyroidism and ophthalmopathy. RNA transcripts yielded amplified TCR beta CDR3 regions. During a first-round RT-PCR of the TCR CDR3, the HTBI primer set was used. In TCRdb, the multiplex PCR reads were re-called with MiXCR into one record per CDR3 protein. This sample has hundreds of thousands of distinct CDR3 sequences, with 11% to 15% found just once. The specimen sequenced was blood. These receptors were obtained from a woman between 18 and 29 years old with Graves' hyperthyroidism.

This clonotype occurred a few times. The CDR3: CASSDQYRVGFNQPQHF. The CDR3 coding sequence is TGTGCCAGTAGTGATCAATACAGGGTGGGGTTCAATCAGCCCCAGCATTTT. This chain links TRBV19 with TRBJ1-5; D possibly corresponds to TRBD1 (6 bases). V was trimmed by 5 bases and J by 3 bases, leaving 20 bases between them. This CDR3 spans 17 amino acids. In germline, CDR1 is LNHDA, CDR2 SQIVND (reference sequence).

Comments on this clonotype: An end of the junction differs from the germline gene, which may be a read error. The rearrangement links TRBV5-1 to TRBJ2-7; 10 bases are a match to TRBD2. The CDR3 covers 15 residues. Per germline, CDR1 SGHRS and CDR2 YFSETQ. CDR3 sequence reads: CASSLTSGNSYEQHF. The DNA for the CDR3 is TGCGCCAGCAGCTTGACTAGCGGGAACTCCTACGAGCAGCACTTC.

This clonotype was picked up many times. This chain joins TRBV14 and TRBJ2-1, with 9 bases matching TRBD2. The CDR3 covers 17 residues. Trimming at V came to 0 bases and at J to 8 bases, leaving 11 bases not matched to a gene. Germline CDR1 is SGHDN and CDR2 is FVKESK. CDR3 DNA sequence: TGTGCCAGCAGCCAAGATAAGGGACTAGCTTCATACGATGAGCAGTTCTTC. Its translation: CASSQDKGLASYDEQFF.

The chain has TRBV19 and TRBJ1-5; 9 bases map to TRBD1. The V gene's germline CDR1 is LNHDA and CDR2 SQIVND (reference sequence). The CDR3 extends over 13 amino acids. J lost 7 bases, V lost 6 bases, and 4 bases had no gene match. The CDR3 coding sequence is TGTGCCAGTAGCGGGGACAGGGCGCAGCCCCAGCATTTT. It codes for CASSGDRAQPQHF.

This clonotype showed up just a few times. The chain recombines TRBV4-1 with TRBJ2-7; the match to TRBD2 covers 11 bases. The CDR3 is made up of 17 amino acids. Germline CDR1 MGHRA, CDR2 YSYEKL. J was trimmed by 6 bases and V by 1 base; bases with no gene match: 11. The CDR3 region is CASSQASGTSGYSEQYF. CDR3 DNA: TGCGCCAGCAGCCAAGCGAGCGGGACTAGCGGCTATTCCGAGCAGTACTTC.

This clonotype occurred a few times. The CDR3 DNA is TGTGCCAGCAGCCCAAAGGACAGCCGTAACACTGAAGCTTTCTTT. It encodes CASSPKDSRNTEAFF. The chain is built from TRBV7-9 and TRBJ1-1; D is possibly TRBD1 (6 bases). The CDR3 extends over 15 amino acids. V was clipped by 5 bases and J by 2 bases, with 15 bases between them. Looked up from germline, CDR1 is SEHNR and CDR2 is FQNEAQ (reference sequence). The full variable domain, in which reference TRBV7-9 and TRBJ1-1 provide the parts outside the CDR3, is DTGVSQNPRHKITKRGQNVTFRCDPISEHNRLYWYRQTLGQGPEFLTYFQNEAQLEKSRLLSDRFSAERPKGSFSTLEIQRTEQGDSAMYLCASSPKDSRNTEAFFGQGTRLTVV.

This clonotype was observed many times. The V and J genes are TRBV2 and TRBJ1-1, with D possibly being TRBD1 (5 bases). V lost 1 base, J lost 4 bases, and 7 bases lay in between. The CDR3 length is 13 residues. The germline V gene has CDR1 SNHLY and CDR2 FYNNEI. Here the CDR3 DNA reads TGTGCCAGCAGTGAAGGAGGGGTCACTGAAGCTTTCTTT. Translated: CASSEGGVTEAFF.

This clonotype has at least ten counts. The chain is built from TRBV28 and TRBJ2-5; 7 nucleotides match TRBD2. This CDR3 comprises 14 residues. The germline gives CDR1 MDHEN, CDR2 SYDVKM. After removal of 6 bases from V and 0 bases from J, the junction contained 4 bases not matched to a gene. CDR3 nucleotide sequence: TGTGCCAGCAGCATCACTAGCGACCAAGAGACCCAGTACTTC. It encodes CASSITSDQETQYF.

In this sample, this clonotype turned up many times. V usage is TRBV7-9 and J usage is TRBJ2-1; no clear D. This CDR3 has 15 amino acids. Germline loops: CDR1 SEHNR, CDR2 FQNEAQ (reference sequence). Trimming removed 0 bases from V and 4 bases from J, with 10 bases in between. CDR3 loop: CASSLARQQYNEQFF. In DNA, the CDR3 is TGTGCCAGCAGCTTAGCTCGTCAACAGTACAATGAGCAGTTCTTC.

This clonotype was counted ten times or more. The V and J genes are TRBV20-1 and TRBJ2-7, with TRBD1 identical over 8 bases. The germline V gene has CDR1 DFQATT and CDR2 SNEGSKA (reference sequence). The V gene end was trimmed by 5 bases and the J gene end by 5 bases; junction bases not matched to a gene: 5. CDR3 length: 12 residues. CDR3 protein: CSARTGYNEQYF. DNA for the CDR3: TGCAGTGCTCGGACAGGGTACAACGAGCAGTACTTC.

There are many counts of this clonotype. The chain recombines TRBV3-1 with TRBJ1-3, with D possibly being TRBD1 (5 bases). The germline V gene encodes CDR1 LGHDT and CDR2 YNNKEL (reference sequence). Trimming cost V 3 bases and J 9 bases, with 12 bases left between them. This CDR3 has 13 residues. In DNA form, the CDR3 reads TGTGCCAGCAGCCACGGGACCGGGACCACCATATATTTT. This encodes CASSHGTGTTIYF.

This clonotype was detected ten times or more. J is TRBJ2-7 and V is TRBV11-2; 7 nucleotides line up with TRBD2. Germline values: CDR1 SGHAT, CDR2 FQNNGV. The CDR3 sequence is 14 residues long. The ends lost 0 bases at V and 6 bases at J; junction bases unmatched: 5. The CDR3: CASSLEGGVGEQYF. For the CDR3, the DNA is TGTGCCAGCAGCTTAGAGGGGGGGGTCGGCGAGCAGTACTTC.

CDR3 in amino acids: CSVSFEGRYNSPLHF. In DNA form, the CDR3 reads TGCAGTGTTAGTTTCGAGGGACGGTATAATTCACCCCTCCACTTT. This chain uses TRBV20-1 with TRBJ1-6, with D possibly matching TRBD1 (5 bases). V was cut by 7 bases and J by 4 bases, with 17 bases left in between. Germline values: CDR1 DFQATT, CDR2 SNEGSKA (reference sequence). This CDR3 is 15 amino acids long.

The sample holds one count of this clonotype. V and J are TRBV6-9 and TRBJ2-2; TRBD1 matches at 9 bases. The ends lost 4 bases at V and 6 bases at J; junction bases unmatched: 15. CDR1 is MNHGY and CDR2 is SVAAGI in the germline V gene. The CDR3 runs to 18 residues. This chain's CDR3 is CASSFDLGQGRIPGELFF. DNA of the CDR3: TGTGCCAGCAGTTTCGACCTTGGACAGGGGAGGATCCCCGGGGAGCTGTTTTTT.

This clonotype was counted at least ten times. The CDR3 reads CASSWVSGPSYNEQFF. CDR3 DNA sequence: TGTGCCAGCAGCTGGGTTAGCGGCCCCTCCTACAATGAGCAGTTCTTC. The chain couples TRBV7-2 to TRBJ2-1, with D maybe TRBD2 (6 bases). Germline V CDR1 and CDR2: SGHTA, FQGNSA. The CDR3 extends over 16 amino acids. The V end was cut by 4 bases, the J end by 0 bases, with 13 bases between.